Here is one T cell receptor (beta chain) with its context. Germline values: CDR1 MNHEY, CDR2 SVGAGI. There are 16 residues in the CDR3. V gave up 4 bases and J gave up 5 bases, with 17 bases separating them. These data come from a study of siplizumab effects on memory and regulatory T cells. Here immunoSEQ multiplex PCR was the method, and the copy in TCRdb shows in-frame clones only, minus some. The sample carries roughly 100,000 clones, 80% to 95% recorded once. The rearrangement links TRBV6-5 to TRBJ2-2, with D possibly called TRBD1 or TRBD2 (5 bases each). The source of this sequence is a human donor in good health. Sample: CD4+ T cells sorted from blood. The CDR3 loop is CASSLRVGTYTGELFF. The CDR3 bases are TGTGCCAGCAGTTTAAGGGTGGGGACCTATACCGGGGAGCTGTTTTTT.